This T cell receptor (beta chain) was documented in a study of identical twins (TCRdb year 2016). For context, the study as a whole: To test whether fetal clonotypes persist, this study deep-sequenced TCR alpha and beta repertoires from monozygotic twins, from unrelated adults of various ages, and from cord blood. To rule out contamination, replicate twin experiments were performed at different times with different library preparation protocols. Beyond this particular receptor, the publication reports: In beta out-of-frame sequences, excess twin sharing was weaker, because having fewer shared sequences lowered the signal-to-noise ratio. In monozygotic twins, recombination models systematically underestimated out-of-frame TCR alpha sharing, but the models matched the sharing seen between unrelated individuals. Invariant T cells such as MAIT and iNKT could partly confound zero-insertion analyses, though diverse VJ usage argued against this for most clonotypes. Because the same donors could not be followed over many years, the conclusions depended on cross-sectional statistical analysis. Abundant cord blood beta clonotypes carried fewer insertions; young adult naive repertoires showed a weaker similar trend, while memory repertoires showed none. Out-of-frame TCR alpha sequences shared between twins showed an excess of low generation-probability sequences compared with coincidental sharing between unrelated individuals.

All donors were healthy Caucasians. The twin cohort consisted of three pairs of female monozygotic twins, all aged roughly 18 to 30 years. Peripheral blood mononuclear cells were the source from which RNA for the TCR libraries was isolated. Taken from the germline V gene (reference sequence), the CDR1 and CDR2 loops are SEHNR and FQNEAQ. V lost 5 bases and J lost 3 bases; the stretch between them is 8 bases long. The CDR3 runs 14 amino acids, cysteine and phenylalanine included. The retained sequence is limited to the CDR3, 42 bases, with the frame set at the first base. The table lists this clonotype with a few counts. The antigen this receptor binds is unknown. It has no much larger one-base neighbor in the sample; base qualities were not kept. The protocol used for the library was 5' RACE. Sequencing was carried out with an Illumina HiSeq 2000. A universal primer binding site was introduced by template switching, and a unique molecular identifier was present in the final cDNA, enabling accurate counting of TCR cDNA molecules. First-strand cDNA for TCR alpha and beta chains was synthesized from specific primers in the conserved constant-segment region. Each cDNA library was double barcoded, with a SMART-Mk sample barcode plus Illumina barcodes, to control for contamination. TruSeq adapter sequences, together with Illumina sample barcodes, were added in two successive PCR steps. The Illumina HiSeq platform was used with custom primers to sequence TCR alpha and beta cDNA libraries. In the paper's pipeline: Raw reads were processed with MiGEC to extract unique molecular identifiers, and MiXCR was used to determine CDR3 positions. For each individual, recombination models were inferred using an EM algorithm with the repgenHMM and IGoR tools. Shared clonotype analysis was performed with the tcR package in R, normalizing sharing by the product of cloneset sizes. To study raw recombination free of thymic and clonal selection effects, out-of-frame nonproductive sequences were analyzed. TCRdb reanalyzed the raw reads on its own, using fastp at Q25 for trimming and MiXCR for clone calling, and kept in-frame beta chains. For every CDR3 protein sequence, its rows merge into one entry that carries the most common genes and DNA. The V and J calls follow TCRdb's processing rather than the paper's. Present in this sample are about 660,000 distinct CDR3 sequences, around 8.3% of which were seen just once. The biggest ten clones account for around 0.98% of the sample.

Another study also made use of these data, one on yellow fever vaccine responses in identical twins. Reported in the second study: According to the authors, in identical twins the way T cells responded to vaccination appeared partly convergent and partly personalized. In identical twins, the study followed T cell clones that responded to the vaccine with precision.

The sequence joins TRBV7-9 to TRBJ1-6; the D gene assignment is ambiguous. The TCR originated in a young woman in good health. The sequencing sample was made of PBMCs. The sequenced DNA is TGTGCCAGCAGCCCAGAATACTATAATTCACCCCTCCACTTT. It translates to CASSPEYYNSPLHF.